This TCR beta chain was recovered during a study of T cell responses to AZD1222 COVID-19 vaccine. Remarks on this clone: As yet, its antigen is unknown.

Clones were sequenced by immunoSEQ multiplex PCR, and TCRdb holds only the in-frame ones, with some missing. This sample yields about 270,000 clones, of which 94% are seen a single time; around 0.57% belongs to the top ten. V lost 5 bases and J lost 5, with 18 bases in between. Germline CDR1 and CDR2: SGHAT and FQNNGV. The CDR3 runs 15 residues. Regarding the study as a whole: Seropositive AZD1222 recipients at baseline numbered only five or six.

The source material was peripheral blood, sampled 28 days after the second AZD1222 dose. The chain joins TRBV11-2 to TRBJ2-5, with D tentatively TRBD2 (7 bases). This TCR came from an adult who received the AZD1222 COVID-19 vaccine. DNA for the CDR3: TGTGCCAGCAGCCCCAGGGAGGGGGTTCGGGAGACCCAGTACTTC. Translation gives CASSPREGVRETQYF.